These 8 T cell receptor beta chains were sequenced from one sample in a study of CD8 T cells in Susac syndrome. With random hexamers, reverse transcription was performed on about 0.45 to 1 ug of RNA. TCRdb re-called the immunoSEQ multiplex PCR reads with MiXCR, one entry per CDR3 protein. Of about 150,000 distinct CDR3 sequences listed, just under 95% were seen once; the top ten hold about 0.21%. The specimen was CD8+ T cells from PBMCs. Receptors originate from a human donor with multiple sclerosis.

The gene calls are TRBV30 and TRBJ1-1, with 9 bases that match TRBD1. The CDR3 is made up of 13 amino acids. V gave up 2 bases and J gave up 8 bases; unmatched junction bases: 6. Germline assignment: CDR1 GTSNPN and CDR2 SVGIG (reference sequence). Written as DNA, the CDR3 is TGTGCCTGGAGTTGGGACAGGGCGTCCGAAGCTTTCTTT. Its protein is CAWSWDRASEAFF. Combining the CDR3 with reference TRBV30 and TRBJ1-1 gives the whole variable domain SQTIHQWPATLVQPVGSPLSLECTVEGTSNPNLYWYRQAAGRGLQLLFYSVGIGQISSEVPQNLSASRPQDRQFILSSKKLLLSDSGFYLCAWSWDRASEAFFGQGTRLTVV.

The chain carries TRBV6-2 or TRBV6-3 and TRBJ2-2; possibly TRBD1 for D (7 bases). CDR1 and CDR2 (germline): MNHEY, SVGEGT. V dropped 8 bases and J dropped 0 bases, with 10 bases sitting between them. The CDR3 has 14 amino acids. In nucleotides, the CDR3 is TGTGCCAGCGGGGGGACAGCGAACACCGGGGAGCTGTTTTTT. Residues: CASGGTANTGELFF.

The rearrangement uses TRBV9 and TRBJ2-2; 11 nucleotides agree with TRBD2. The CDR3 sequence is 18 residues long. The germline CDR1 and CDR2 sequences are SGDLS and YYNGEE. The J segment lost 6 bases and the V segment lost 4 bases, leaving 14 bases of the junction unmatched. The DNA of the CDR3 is TGTGCCAGCAGCCCGGACCACGCTAGCGGGGGGCCATCCGGGGAGCTGTTTTTT. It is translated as CASSPDHASGGPSGELFF.

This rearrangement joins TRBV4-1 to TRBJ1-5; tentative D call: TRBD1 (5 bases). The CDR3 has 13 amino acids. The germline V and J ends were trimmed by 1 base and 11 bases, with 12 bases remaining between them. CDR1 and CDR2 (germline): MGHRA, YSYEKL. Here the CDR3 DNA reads TGCGCCAGCAGCCAAGGTGGAGGGACCTCCCAGCATTTT. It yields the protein CASSQGGGTSQHF.

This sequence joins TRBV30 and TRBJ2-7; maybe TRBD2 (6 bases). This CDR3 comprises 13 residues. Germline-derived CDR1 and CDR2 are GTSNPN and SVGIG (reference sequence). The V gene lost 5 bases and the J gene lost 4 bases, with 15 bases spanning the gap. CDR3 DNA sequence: TGTGCCTGGGCGACGGGGACTGGATACGAGCAGTACTTC. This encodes CAWATGTGYEQYF.

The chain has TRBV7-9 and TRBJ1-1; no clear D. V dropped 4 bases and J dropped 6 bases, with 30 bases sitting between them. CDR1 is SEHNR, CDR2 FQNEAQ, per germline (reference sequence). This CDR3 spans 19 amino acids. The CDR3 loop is CASSSPARSRAGVAAEAFF. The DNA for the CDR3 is TGTGCCAGCAGCTCCCCGGCCCGATCCCGAGCCGGCGTAGCTGCTGAAGCTTTCTTT.

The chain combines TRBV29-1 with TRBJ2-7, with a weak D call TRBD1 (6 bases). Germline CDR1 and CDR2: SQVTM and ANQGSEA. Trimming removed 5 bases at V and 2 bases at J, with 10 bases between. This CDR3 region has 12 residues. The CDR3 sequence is CSVKQGPYEQYF. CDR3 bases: TGCAGCGTTAAACAGGGCCCCTACGAGCAGTACTTC.

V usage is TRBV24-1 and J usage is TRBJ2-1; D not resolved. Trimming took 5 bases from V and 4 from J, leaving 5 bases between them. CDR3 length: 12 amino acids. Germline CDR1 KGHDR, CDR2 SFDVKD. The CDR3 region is CATSALYNEQFF. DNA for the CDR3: TGTGCCACCAGTGCCCTTTACAATGAGCAGTTCTTC.